The entry that follows covers one T cell receptor (beta chain) sequence. This record comes from a study of blood T cell repertoires in COVID-19. As for the study in general: PBMCs, B-cell-depleted T cells, or T cells provided the cDNA or gDNA that made up the material.

In the original workflow: Reference gene primer amplification gave nucleated cell count estimates. Assay used: immunoSEQ multiplex PCR; TCRdb lists only in-frame clones, some missing. That table gives V, J and clone size, and the DNA gave D and trimming. The data contain about 480,000 clones, 80% to 90% of them singletons. The CDR3 is 13 amino acids. Germline V lookup: CDR1 SEHNR, CDR2 FQNEAQ (reference sequence). V was trimmed by 3 bases and J by 4 bases, leaving 9 bases between them. The chain carries TRBV7-9 and TRBJ1-2; maybe TRBD1 (5 bases). Sequenced: peripheral blood. The clonotype originates from a man between 18 and 35 years old with COVID-19, enrolled during active disease. CDR3 sequence reads: CASSFTGVYGYTF. DNA of the CDR3: TGTGCCAGCAGCTTTACGGGGGTCTATGGCTACACCTTC.